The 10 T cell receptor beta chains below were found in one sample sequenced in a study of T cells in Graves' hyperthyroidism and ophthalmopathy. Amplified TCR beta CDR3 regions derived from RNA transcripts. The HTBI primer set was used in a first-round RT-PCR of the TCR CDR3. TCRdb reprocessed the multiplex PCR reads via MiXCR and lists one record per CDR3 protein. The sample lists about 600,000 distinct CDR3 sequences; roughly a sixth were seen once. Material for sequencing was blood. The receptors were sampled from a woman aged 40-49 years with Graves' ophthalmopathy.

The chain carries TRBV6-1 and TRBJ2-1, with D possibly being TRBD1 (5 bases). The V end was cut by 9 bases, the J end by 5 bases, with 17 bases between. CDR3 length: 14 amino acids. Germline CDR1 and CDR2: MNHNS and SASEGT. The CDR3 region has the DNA TGTGCCAGTAGACAGCTTACCCTGAACAATGAGCAGTTCTTC. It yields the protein CASRQLTLNNEQFF.

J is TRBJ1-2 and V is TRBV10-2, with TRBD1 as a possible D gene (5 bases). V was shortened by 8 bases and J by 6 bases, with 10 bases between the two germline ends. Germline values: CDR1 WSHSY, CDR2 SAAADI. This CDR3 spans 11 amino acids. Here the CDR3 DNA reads TGCGCCAGCGGGGCCTCCGATGGCTACACCTTC. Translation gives CASGASDGYTF.

The CDR3 loop is CASSSSGGYEQYF. CDR3 DNA: TGTGCCAGCAGTTCTAGCGGGGGATACGAGCAGTACTTC. The rearrangement uses TRBV6-1 and TRBJ2-7, with TRBD2 matching 10 bases. CDR1 and CDR2 from the germline V gene are MNHNS and SASEGT. The CDR3 extends over 13 amino acids. V gave up 5 bases and J gave up 4 bases; unmatched junction bases: 2.

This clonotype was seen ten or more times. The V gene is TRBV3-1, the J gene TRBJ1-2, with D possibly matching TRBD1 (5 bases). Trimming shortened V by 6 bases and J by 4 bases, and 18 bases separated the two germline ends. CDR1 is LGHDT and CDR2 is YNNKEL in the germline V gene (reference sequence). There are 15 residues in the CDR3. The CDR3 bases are TGTGCCAGCAGTGTAACAGGACGGGGCGGCTATGGCTACACCTTC. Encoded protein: CASSVTGRGGYGYTF.

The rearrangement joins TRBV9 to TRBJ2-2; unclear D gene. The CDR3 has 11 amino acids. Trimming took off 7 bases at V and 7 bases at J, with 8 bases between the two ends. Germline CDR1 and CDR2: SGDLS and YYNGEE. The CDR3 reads CASGYLGELFF. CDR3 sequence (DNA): TGTGCCAGCGGGTACCTCGGGGAGCTGTTTTTT.

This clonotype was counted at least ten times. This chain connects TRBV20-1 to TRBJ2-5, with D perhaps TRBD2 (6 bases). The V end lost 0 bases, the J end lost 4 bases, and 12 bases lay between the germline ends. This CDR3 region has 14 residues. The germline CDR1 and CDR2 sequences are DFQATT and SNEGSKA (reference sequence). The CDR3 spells CSARDGGARETQYF. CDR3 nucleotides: TGCAGTGCTAGAGATGGCGGGGCTCGAGAGACCCAGTACTTC.

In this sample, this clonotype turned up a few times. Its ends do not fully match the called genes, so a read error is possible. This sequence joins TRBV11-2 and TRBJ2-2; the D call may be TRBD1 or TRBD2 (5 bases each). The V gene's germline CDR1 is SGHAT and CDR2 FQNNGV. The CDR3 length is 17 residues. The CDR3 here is CASSLGVDSTFTGEPFF. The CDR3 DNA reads TGTGCCAGCAGCTTAGGGGTAGACAGCACTTTCACCGGGGAGCCGTTTTTT.

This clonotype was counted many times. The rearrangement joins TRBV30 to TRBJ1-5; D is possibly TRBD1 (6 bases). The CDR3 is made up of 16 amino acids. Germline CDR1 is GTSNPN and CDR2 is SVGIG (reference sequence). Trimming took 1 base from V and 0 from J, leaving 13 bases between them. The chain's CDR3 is CAWSAGGLYSNQPQHF. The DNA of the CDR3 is TGTGCCTGGAGTGCGGGGGGCCTTTATAGCAATCAGCCCCAGCATTTT.

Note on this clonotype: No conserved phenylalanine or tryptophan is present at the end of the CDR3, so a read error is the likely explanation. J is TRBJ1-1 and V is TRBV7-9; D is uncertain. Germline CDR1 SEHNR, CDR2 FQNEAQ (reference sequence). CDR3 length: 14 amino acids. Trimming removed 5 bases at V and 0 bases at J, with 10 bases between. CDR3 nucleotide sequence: TGTGCCAGCAGCCTGGGTACGGTGAACACTGAAGCTTTCCTT. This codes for CASSLGTVNTEAFL.

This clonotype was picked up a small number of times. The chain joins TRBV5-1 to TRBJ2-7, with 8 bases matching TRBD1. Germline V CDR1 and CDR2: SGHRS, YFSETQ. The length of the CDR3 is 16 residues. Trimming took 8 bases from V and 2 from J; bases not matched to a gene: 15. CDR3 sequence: CARDDRGRLKTYEQYF. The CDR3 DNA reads TGCGCCAGGGACGACAGGGGCCGCCTCAAGACCTACGAGCAGTACTTC.